Presented here are 13 T cell receptor beta chains from one specimen sequenced in a study of blood T cell repertoires in COVID-19. Produced via immunoSEQ multiplex PCR; TCRdb's table is partial and in-frame only. The sample lists tens of thousands of clones; approximately 89% were seen once. Sequenced: peripheral blood. These receptor sequences come from a human donor in a cohort sampled during active COVID-19.

The chain uses TRBV18 and TRBJ1-5; 11 positions match TRBD1. This CDR3 has 16 amino acids. Unmatched junction bases numbered 4, after V lost 6 bases and J lost 0 bases. Germline CDR1 is KGHSH and CDR2 is LQKENI. The CDR3 nucleotides are TGTGCCAGCTCCCCGGGACAGGGGGGTAGCAATCAGCCCCAGCATTTT. It translates to CASSPGQGGSNQPQHF.

This clone was observed once. The rearrangement links TRBV11-1 to TRBJ1-1, with a tentative D call TRBD1 (6 bases). Trimming removed 3 bases from V and 0 bases from J, with 11 bases in between. This CDR3 has 15 residues. Germline-derived CDR1 and CDR2 are SGHAT and FQDESV (reference sequence). The CDR3 here is CASSFGRQVNTEAFF. In nucleotides, the CDR3 is TGTGCCAGCAGCTTCGGTAGACAGGTGAACACTGAAGCTTTCTTT.

The CDR3 nucleotides are TGTGCCAGTAGTAAGGAGATCTATGGCTACACCTTC. This sequence encodes CASSKEIYGYTF. The chain couples TRBV19 to TRBJ1-2, with unresolved D. CDR1 is LNHDA and CDR2 is SQIVND in the germline V gene (reference sequence). The CDR3 contains 12 residues. V lost 4 bases and J lost 4, with 7 bases in between. The full variable domain, its missing parts supplied by reference TRBV19 and TRBJ1-2, is DGGITQSPKYLFRKEGQNVTLSCEQNLNHDAMYWYRQDPGQGLRLIYYSQIVNDFQKGDIAEGYSVSREKKESFPLTVTSAQKNPTAFYLCASSKEIYGYTFGSGTRLTVV.

V is TRBV10-1 and J is TRBJ2-3; the D gene is possibly TRBD2 (6 bases). CDR3 length equals 16 residues. Per the germline V gene, CDR1 is WNHNN and CDR2 is SYGVQD (reference sequence). V was shortened by 0 bases and J by 0 bases, with 10 bases between the two germline ends. CDR3 in DNA: TGCGCCAGCAGTGAGTCAAGCGGGTCGAGCACAGATACGCAGTATTTT. Its translation: CASSESSGSSTDTQYF.

This clone was picked up one time. The chain carries TRBV2 and TRBJ2-1; 8 bases align to TRBD2. The V segment lost 7 bases and the J segment 6 bases; nucleotides outside the gene matches: 5. The CDR3 consists of 13 residues. Germline assignment: CDR1 SNHLY and CDR2 FYNNEI. CDR3 nucleotide sequence: TGTGCCAGCAAAGCAGCGGGGGCCAATGAGCAGTTCTTC. Encoded protein: CASKAAGANEQFF. Full variable domain (rest looked up from reference TRBV2 and TRBJ2-1): EPEVTQTPSHQVTQMGQEVILRCVPISNHLYFYWYRQILGQKVEFLVSFYNNEISEKSEIFDDQFSVERPDGSNFTLKIRSTKLEDSAMYFCASKAAGANEQFFGPGTRLTVL.

The rearrangement joins TRBV7-2 to TRBJ2-7; 10 positions agree with TRBD1. The CDR3 covers 15 residues. Germline CDR1 and CDR2: SGHTA and FQGNSA. V dropped 0 bases and J dropped 5; count of bases not matched to a gene: 4. CDR3: CASSLAGTGVDEQYF. In nucleotides, the CDR3 is TGTGCCAGCAGCTTAGCCGGGACAGGGGTAGACGAGCAGTACTTC.

V usage is TRBV7-3 and J usage is TRBJ2-1, with TRBD2 identical over 8 bases. V gave up 4 bases and J gave up 6 bases; unmatched junction bases: 8. Germline loops: CDR1 SGHTA, CDR2 FQGTGA. The CDR3 length is 15 residues. This CDR3 reads CASSSGTSSTNEQFF. For the CDR3, the DNA is TGTGCCAGCAGCTCGGGGACTAGTTCTACCAATGAGCAGTTCTTC.

The V and J genes are TRBV7-2 and TRBJ2-6, with D possibly matching TRBD1 (6 bases). The V end lost 5 bases, the J end lost 4 bases, and 12 bases lay between the germline ends. The CDR3 extends over 15 amino acids. Germline V gene lookup returns CDR1 SGHTA and CDR2 FQGNSA. The CDR3, as DNA: TGTGCCAGCAGCACTACAGGGACCGGGGCCAACGTCCTGACTTTC. Its translation is CASSTTGTGANVLTF.

The chain recombines TRBV5-1 with TRBJ1-5, with 10 bases identical to TRBD1. The CDR3 consists of 14 residues. Germline lookup yields CDR1 SGHRS and CDR2 YFSETQ. The V gene end was trimmed by 4 bases and the J gene end by 7 bases; junction bases not matched to a gene: 5. The CDR3 nucleotides are TGCGCCAGCAGCCCCGGGACAGGGGAACAGCCCCAGCATTTT. It yields the protein CASSPGTGEQPQHF.

The chain couples TRBV7-2 to TRBJ2-7, with 7 bases identical to TRBD1. V was clipped by 6 bases and J by 0 bases; unmatched bases: 2. The length of the CDR3 is 13 residues. From germline, CDR1 is SGHTA and CDR2 FQGNSA. The CDR3 nucleotides read TGTGCCAGCAGTCCAGGGGGCTCCTACGAGCAGTACTTC. The encoded protein is CASSPGGSYEQYF.

The chain links TRBV5-1 to TRBJ1-4, with 8 nucleotides matching TRBD1. V was clipped by 4 bases and J by 5 bases; unmatched bases: 1. The CDR3 runs 13 residues. Looked up from germline, CDR1 is SGHRS and CDR2 is YFSETQ. CDR3 region: CASSRTGNEKLFF. Here the CDR3 DNA reads TGCGCCAGCAGCCGGACAGGGAATGAAAAACTGTTTTTT. The full variable domain, with the rest looked up from reference TRBV5-1 and TRBJ1-4, is KAGVTQTPRYLIKTRGQQVTLSCSPISGHRSVSWYQQTPGQGLQFLFEYFSETQRNKGNFPGRFSGRQFSNSRSEMNVSTLELGDSALYLCASSRTGNEKLFFGSGTQLSVL.

V usage is TRBV11-3 and J usage is TRBJ2-7; 8 bases are a match to TRBD1. This CDR3 is 14 amino acids long. CDR1 and CDR2 (germline): SGHNT, YENEEA. The V gene end was trimmed by 5 bases and the J gene end by 1 base; junction bases not matched to a gene: 4. The CDR3 protein is CASSPQGGSYEQYF. The CDR3 nucleotides are TGTGCCAGCAGCCCACAGGGGGGTTCCTACGAGCAGTACTTC.

The J gene is TRBJ2-2, the V gene TRBV5-1; 10 nucleotides match TRBD1. The germline V gene has CDR1 SGHRS and CDR2 YFSETQ. CDR3 size: 16 residues. J was trimmed by 6 bases and V by 4 bases; bases with no gene match: 9. The CDR3 sequence: CASSPGTGVGSGELFF. CDR3 DNA: TGCGCCAGCAGCCCAGGGACAGGGGTGGGCTCCGGGGAGCTGTTTTTT.